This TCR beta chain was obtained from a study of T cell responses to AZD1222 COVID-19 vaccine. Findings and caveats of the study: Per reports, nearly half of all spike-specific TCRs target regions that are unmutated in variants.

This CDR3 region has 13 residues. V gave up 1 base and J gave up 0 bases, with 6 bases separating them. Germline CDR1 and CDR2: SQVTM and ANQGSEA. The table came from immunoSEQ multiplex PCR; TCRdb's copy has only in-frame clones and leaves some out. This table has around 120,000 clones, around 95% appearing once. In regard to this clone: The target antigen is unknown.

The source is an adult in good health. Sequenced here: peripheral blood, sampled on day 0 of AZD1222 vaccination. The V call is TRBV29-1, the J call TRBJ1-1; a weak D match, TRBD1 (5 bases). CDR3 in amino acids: CSVEGRVNTEAFF. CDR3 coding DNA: TGCAGCGTTGAAGGCAGGGTGAACACTGAAGCTTTCTTT.